Below are 26 T cell receptor beta chains sequenced from a single sample in a study of blood T cell repertoires in COVID-19. This table comes from immunoSEQ multiplex PCR, and its TCRdb copy is limited to in-frame clones, with some not included. The sample shows tens of thousands of clones, 83% of them seen only once. Specimen: peripheral blood. Receptor source: a man aged 50-59 years with COVID-19, enrolled during active disease.

V usage is TRBV5-1 and J usage is TRBJ1-1; tentative D call: TRBD1 (5 bases). The CDR3 is 17 amino acids. The V end was cut by 4 bases, the J end by 3 bases, with 22 bases between. Germline V gene data show CDR1 as SGHRS and CDR2 as YFSETQ. CDR3 amino acids: CASSNRGGSTWDTEAFF. The DNA for the CDR3 is TGCGCCAGCAGCAATCGCGGGGGGTCGACGTGGGACACTGAAGCTTTCTTT.

The chain employs TRBV27 and TRBJ2-3; a weak D match, TRBD2 (5 bases). This CDR3 has 17 amino acids. Germline loops: CDR1 MNHEY, CDR2 SMNVEV (reference sequence). V was cut by 6 bases and J by 0 bases, with 19 bases left in between. CDR3 loop: CASRFRGWAASTDTQYF. The CDR3 DNA reads TGTGCCAGCAGATTTAGAGGGTGGGCCGCTAGCACAGATACGCAGTATTTT.

This clone was recorded only once. The chain links TRBV30 to TRBJ1-3; D is uncertain. Trimming stripped 2 bases from V and 3 bases from J, with 5 bases between. Germline lookup yields CDR1 GTSNPN and CDR2 SVGIG (reference sequence). CDR3 size: 12 residues. The CDR3 loop reads CAWSIVGNTIYF. CDR3 DNA: TGTGCCTGGAGTATCGTTGGAAACACCATATATTTT.

This rearrangement joins TRBV14 to TRBJ1-3; 9 positions agree with TRBD1. The germline V gene has CDR1 SGHDN and CDR2 FVKESK. V was pared by 2 bases and J by 8 bases, with 7 bases of the junction left unmatched. CDR3 length: 15 residues. CDR3 residues: CASSQFRDRVYTIYF. In DNA, the CDR3 is TGTGCCAGCAGCCAATTCCGGGACAGGGTGTACACCATATATTTT. The full variable domain, in which reference TRBV14 and TRBJ1-3 provide the parts outside the CDR3, is EAGVTQFPSHSVIEKGQTVTLRCDPISGHDNLYWYRRVMGKEIKFLLHFVKESKQDESGMPNNRFLAERTGGTYSTLKVQPAELEDSGVYFCASSQFRDRVYTIYFGEGSWLTVV.

The rearrangement uses TRBV4-1 and TRBJ1-3, with D possibly TRBD1 on 6 matching bases. The CDR3 is 17 amino acids. V lost 0 bases and J 0 bases, leaving 12 bases between the germline ends. Germline CDR1 reads MGHRA; CDR2 reads YSYEKL. The CDR3: CASSQEGTRSSGNTIYF. CDR3 nucleotide sequence: TGCGCCAGCAGCCAAGAGGGGACACGGAGCTCTGGAAACACCATATATTTT.

The gene calls are TRBV4-2 and TRBJ1-1, with TRBD1 identical over 9 bases. V lost 4 bases to trimming and J lost 4 bases; unmatched junction nucleotides: 13. Germline V gives CDR1 LGHNA, CDR2 YNFKEQ. The CDR3 is 17 residues long. The CDR3 here is CASSPTAQGAGSTEAFF. In DNA, the CDR3 is TGTGCCAGCAGCCCGACGGCACAGGGGGCGGGAAGCACTGAAGCTTTCTTT.

The chain employs TRBV9 and TRBJ1-1; TRBD1 is a possible D gene (5 bases). The CDR3 extends over 16 amino acids. Germline values: CDR1 SGDLS, CDR2 YYNGEE. V was pared by 0 bases and J by 7 bases, with 19 bases between. The CDR3: CASSVVEMDVGGEAFF. CDR3 nucleotide sequence: TGTGCCAGCAGCGTAGTTGAGATGGACGTGGGGGGTGAAGCTTTCTTT.

The J gene is TRBJ1-1, the V gene TRBV5-6; D is undetermined. Germline V lookup: CDR1 SGHDT, CDR2 YYEEEE. The CDR3 is made up of 12 amino acids. V lost 4 bases and J 7 bases, leaving 11 bases between the germline ends. CDR3 sequence (DNA): TGTGCCAGCAGCCCCGGCCACTATGAAGCTTTCTTT. Encoded protein: CASSPGHYEAFF.

In this sample, this clone turned up a few times. The J gene is TRBJ2-1, the V gene TRBV19; 8 bases match TRBD2. J gave up 2 bases and V 5 bases, and 5 bases lay outside the gene matches. The CDR3 runs 15 residues. Germline assignment: CDR1 LNHDA and CDR2 SQIVND (reference sequence). Here the CDR3 reads CASSAGTSPYNEQFF. In nucleotides, the CDR3 is TGTGCCAGTAGTGCCGGGACTAGTCCCTACAATGAGCAGTTCTTC.

The chain carries TRBV7-8 and TRBJ2-4, with D possibly TRBD1 on 5 matching bases. The CDR3 has 15 residues. The germline V and J ends were trimmed by 1 base and 2 bases, with 9 bases remaining between them. In germline, CDR1 is SGHVS, CDR2 FQNEAQ. As DNA, the CDR3 is TGTGCCAGCAGCTTAGTAGCAGGGTCCAAAAACATTCAGTACTTC. Amino acids: CASSLVAGSKNIQYF.

The genes are TRBV11-2 and TRBJ2-5, with D possibly matching TRBD1 (5 bases). The CDR3 extends over 17 amino acids. Trimming shortened V by 0 bases and J by 5 bases, and 19 bases separated the two germline ends. Germline-derived CDR1 and CDR2 are SGHAT and FQNNGV. CDR3: CASSLDTAGVKGETQYF. For the CDR3, the DNA is TGTGCCAGCAGCTTAGACACGGCAGGAGTTAAGGGGGAGACCCAGTACTTC.

This chain links TRBV9 with TRBJ2-3; 11 bases line up with TRBD2. Germline values: CDR1 SGDLS, CDR2 YYNGEE. The CDR3 has 15 amino acids. The ends lost 3 bases at V and 5 bases at J; junction bases unmatched: 5. The CDR3 loop is CASSDIAGGLDTQYF. The CDR3 region has the DNA TGTGCCAGCAGCGACATAGCGGGAGGGTTAGATACGCAGTATTTT.

The V and J genes are TRBV6-4 and TRBJ2-1, with 7 positions matching TRBD1. The CDR3 runs to 16 residues. V shed 3 bases, J shed 7 bases, and the junction held 12 bases outside the gene matches. The germline CDR1 and CDR2 sequences are MRHNA and SNTAGT. The CDR3 loop is CASSEGSEGAWNEQFF. In DNA, the CDR3 is TGTGCCAGCAGTGAGGGATCTGAGGGGGCTTGGAATGAGCAGTTCTTC.

This clone was found once. The V call is TRBV6-2 or TRBV6-3, the J call TRBJ2-1; the D gene is possibly TRBD2 (5 bases). Looked up from germline, CDR1 is MNHEY and CDR2 is SVGEGT. V was shortened by 0 bases and J by 0 bases, with 12 bases between the two germline ends. The CDR3 has 17 residues. The DNA for the CDR3 is TGTGCCAGCAGTTACTCGTTTACGGGGAACTCCTACAATGAGCAGTTCTTC. This translates into CASSYSFTGNSYNEQFF.

The gene calls are TRBV10-3 and TRBJ2-4, with 9 bases aligning to TRBD1. The germline gives CDR1 ENHRY, CDR2 SYGVKD. Germline trimming cut 5 bases from V and 5 bases from J; bases unmatched to any gene: 1. The CDR3 has 13 residues. CDR3 region: CAISRTGENIQYF. The CDR3 bases are TGTGCCATCAGTCGGACAGGGGAAAACATTCAGTACTTC.

V is TRBV2 and J is TRBJ2-7; tentative D call: TRBD2 (6 bases). CDR1 and CDR2 from the germline V gene are SNHLY and FYNNEI. There are 14 residues in the CDR3. V was pared by 4 bases and J by 1 base, with 11 bases between. The CDR3 nucleotides are TGTGCCAGCAGTGGGGGGGAAGGATCCTACGAGCAGTACTTC. Its translation is CASSGGEGSYEQYF.

In this sample, this clone turned up once. The V and J genes are TRBV28 and TRBJ1-2; D may be TRBD1 (5 bases). The CDR3 is 14 residues long. The ends were cut back, 3 bases at V and 4 bases at J, with 12 bases in the middle. In germline, CDR1 is MDHEN, CDR2 SYDVKM. The CDR3 DNA is TGTGCCAGCAGTTTCATCGGACACAGCTATGGCTACACCTTC. Its translation is CASSFIGHSYGYTF.

The genes are TRBV3-1 (or the pseudogene TRBV3-2) and TRBJ1-1; D perhaps matches TRBD1 (5 bases). The CDR3 runs to 14 residues. The V and J ends lost 5 bases and 1 base respectively, with 11 bases between them. The germline V gene has CDR1 LGHDT and CDR2 YNNKEL (reference sequence). The CDR3 loop is CASSWGGGNTEAFF. In DNA form, the CDR3 reads TGTGCCAGCAGCTGGGGGGGTGGGAACACTGAAGCTTTCTTT.

A few counts support this clone. The rearrangement joins TRBV28 to TRBJ2-2; TRBD1 aligns across 10 bases. Germline values: CDR1 MDHEN, CDR2 SYDVKM. The ends lost 6 bases at V and 5 bases at J; junction bases unmatched: 6. CDR3 length: 15 residues. Here the CDR3 DNA reads TGTGCCAGCAGGTCGGACAGGGGGGTAACCGGGGAGCTGTTTTTT. Amino acids: CASRSDRGVTGELFF.

The V and J genes are TRBV5-1 and TRBJ2-3; 14 nucleotides align to TRBD2. Germline CDR1 and CDR2: SGHRS and YFSETQ. The CDR3 is 19 amino acids. V was clipped by 4 bases and J by 2 bases; unmatched bases: 12. The CDR3 DNA follows: TGCGCCAGCAGCCCCGGACTAGCGGGAGGCGGGGGTACCACAGATACGCAGTATTTT. Residues: CASSPGLAGGGGTTDTQYF.

The chain uses TRBV6-5 and TRBJ1-4; TRBD1 matches at 11 bases. The germline CDR1 and CDR2 sequences are MNHEY and SVGAGI. The CDR3 is made up of 15 amino acids. J was trimmed by 8 bases and V by 6 bases; bases with no gene match: 8. The CDR3 is CASRPPGQGGEKLFF. The DNA for the CDR3 is TGTGCCAGCAGGCCTCCGGGACAGGGGGGAGAAAAACTGTTTTTT.

The chain has TRBV5-1 and TRBJ2-1; 12 bases agree with TRBD1. The CDR3 runs 15 residues. Trimming at V came to 4 bases and at J to 8 bases, leaving 7 bases not matched to a gene. The germline V gene has CDR1 SGHRS and CDR2 YFSETQ. In nucleotides, the CDR3 is TGCGCCAGCAGCATAACGGGACAGGGGGCGGATGAGCAGTTCTTC. Its translation: CASSITGQGADEQFF.

The rearrangement links TRBV6-5 to TRBJ1-2; TRBD1 aligns across 7 bases. The length of the CDR3 is 16 residues. Per germline, CDR1 MNHEY and CDR2 SVGAGI. With V trimmed by 4 bases and J by 8 bases, 16 bases remained unmatched. The CDR3 protein is CASSSPGGRQGLGYTF. In DNA, the CDR3 is TGTGCCAGCAGTTCCCCAGGGGGGAGACAGGGCTTAGGCTACACCTTC.

The J gene is TRBJ2-6, the V gene TRBV5-5; perhaps TRBD1 as D (5 bases). Germline CDR1 SGHKS, CDR2 YYEKEE (reference sequence). The CDR3 sequence is 17 residues long. The ends were cut back, 1 base at V and 4 bases at J, with 15 bases in the middle. CDR3 in amino acids: CASSLQQGSSGANVLTF. The CDR3 nucleotides are TGTGCCAGCAGCTTGCAGCAGGGTTCTTCGGGGGCCAACGTCCTGACTTTC.

The CDR3 coding sequence is TGTGCCAGCAGCCGCTCAGGGTCTCTCGGGAATGAGCAGTTCTTC. This sequence encodes CASSRSGSLGNEQFF. The chain has TRBV4-2 and TRBJ2-1, with D perhaps matching TRBD1 (5 bases). V lost 4 bases, J lost 7 bases, and 17 bases lay in between. This CDR3 is 15 amino acids long. Germline assignment: CDR1 LGHNA and CDR2 YNFKEQ.

The J gene is TRBJ2-2, the V gene TRBV28; TRBD2 agrees at 7 bases. The trim removed 10 bases at V and 5 bases at J, leaving 19 bases unmatched. Germline lookup yields CDR1 MDHEN and CDR2 SYDVKM. This CDR3 is built from 17 residues. This chain's CDR3 is CATHRTRGGFGTGELFF. CDR3 nucleotide sequence: TGTGCCACCCACAGGACGAGGGGAGGGTTCGGGACCGGGGAGCTGTTTTTT.